Sequencing of this T cell receptor (beta chain) was carried out in a study of T cells in Graves' hyperthyroidism and ophthalmopathy. CDR3 length equals 15 residues. Germline-derived CDR1 and CDR2 are LGHNA and YNFKEQ. V was clipped by 1 base and J by 0 bases, with 9 bases between them. This clonotype was detected ten times or more. RNA transcripts were the template for amplifying TCR beta CDR3 regions. With the HTBI primer set, the TCR CDR3 went through a first round of RT-PCR. TCRdb used MiXCR to reprocess the multiplex PCR reads, holding one entry per CDR3 protein. This sample has around 440,000 distinct CDR3 sequences, with approximately 14% found just once.

V usage is TRBV4-2 and J usage is TRBJ1-2; D not certain. This sequence originates from a woman in her late teens or twenties with Graves' hyperthyroidism. The sequenced sample was blood. CDR3 sequence reads: CASSQVGVTNYGYTF. The CDR3 DNA reads TGTGCCAGCAGCCAAGTCGGCGTTACTAACTATGGCTACACCTTC.